This T cell receptor (beta chain) appears in the sequencing data of a study of T cell clones after liver transplantation (dated by TCRdb to the late 2010s). Looking at the study overall: The samples were obtained from ITN030ST, a randomized trial that attempted immunosuppression withdrawal within 2 years after liver transplantation. Donor-reactive T cell clones were identified using TCRbeta sequencing after a pre-transplant mixed lymphocyte reaction and were then followed in post-transplant blood. Third party-reactive TCRbeta sequences from pre-transplant MLRs were also identified as an antigen-independent comparator for donor-reactive sequences. Of the eight recipients, three were HCV-positive, while the remaining recipients had been transplanted for non-autoimmune, non-viral indications. Subjects received no induction therapy and standard immunosuppression until randomization at 12-24 months post-transplant. Tolerance meant complete immunosuppression withdrawal for at least one year without liver enzymes rising beyond twice the upper limit of normal. Blood samples were taken pre-transplant, pre-randomization before withdrawal, and post-randomization after full withdrawal or failed withdrawal. The study cohort included 8 liver transplant recipients, of whom 3 were classified as tolerant and 5 as non-tolerant.

Frozen genomic DNA underwent high-throughput TCRbeta CDR3 sequencing by immunoSEQ, including PCR amplification, mapping, bias correction and internal controls. The authors' pipeline ran thus. Only productive rearrangements were retained, and each unique TCRbeta sequence was defined by its CDR3 nucleotide sequence together with its V and J gene. For classification of a sequence as donor-reactive, at least 5-fold expansion in CFSE-low cells relative to unstimulated pre-transplant cells and a frequency of at least 0.01% were required. Minimum frequency thresholds were set for each subject based on the unstimulated sample with the lowest template count, ensuring at least 90% detection power. Jensen-Shannon divergence between the top 1000 TCRbeta sequences post-transplant and pre-transplant was used to measure repertoire turnover. Changes in detection of donor-reactive sequences were assessed with two-sided Fisher's exact tests. Sourced from immuneACCESS, this table was stored by TCRdb with only in-frame sequences that have V and J called. A share of the clones is absent; for the studies checked, an unresolved V gene accounts for under half, and the remainder has no known explanation. V and J calls and clone size follow that table, whereas D and trimming were derived from the DNA. This sample holds around 75,000 clones; approximately 81% were observed only once. The top ten clones comprise approximately 2.1% of the sample.

Concerning this clone: Its binding antigen is unknown. There are no base qualities to consult, and no much larger clone falls within one base.

Unstimulated PBMCs, after thawing, were stained for CD3, CD4 and CD8 and then FACS-sorted into CD3+CD4+ and CD3+CD8+ populations. All 8 studied subjects were randomized to immunosuppression withdrawal. Genomic DNA was isolated with the Qiagen DNeasy Blood and Tissue Kit. Broad study findings and their caveats: The conclusions were considered preliminary, being limited by small, heterogeneous patient numbers and non-standardized post-transplant time points. Circulating donor-reactive CD4 TCRbeta sequences fell significantly post-transplant in most of the 8 subjects, irrespective of tolerance or HCV status. In a couple of subjects, low numbers of available donor cells limited the measurable donor-reactive repertoire. When repertoire turnover was taken into account, detection of donor-reactive sequences was significantly reduced in 7 of 8 subjects for CD4 and in 8 of 8 subjects for CD8. Without allograft tissue specimens, donor-reactive T cells may have migrated into the graft rather than being deleted. The decline in donor-reactive sequences exceeded the decline in third party-reactive sequences, suggesting partial antigen-specific deletion that was unrelated to withdrawal success.

CDR1 and CDR2, per the germline V gene, are SGHTA and FQGNSA. Trimming takes 3 bases off V and 10 bases off J; junction bases not matched to a gene: 7. The CDR3 goes from the cysteine to the phenylalanine over 16 residues. CDR3 DNA is the only sequence kept; it has 48 bases, read in frame from the first base. Sequencing used CD4+ T cells from blood, obtained less than 50 months after liver transplant. This TCR was recovered from a human patient who received a liver transplant. Some T cells may derive from the graft donor when a transplant has been performed. The rearranged segments are TRBV7-2 and TRBJ1-6, with 12 junctional bases fitting TRBD1. The DNA sequence reads TGTGCCAGCAGCTTCACGACCGGGACAGGGGGCTCACCCCTCCACTTT. This yields the protein CASSFTTGTGGSPLHF.